This T cell receptor (beta chain) was recovered during a study of cytotoxic CD8 clonotypes in ibrutinib-treated CLL. Study-wide findings and caveats: Circulating CD8+ T-cell counts were tracked by baseline clonality, which exceeded that of age-matched healthy donors.

With cryopreserved PBMCs as the source, roughly 2 micrograms of genomic DNA went to TCR beta libraries. CDR3 size: 13 residues. The germline V gene encodes CDR1 MDHEN and CDR2 SYDVKM. V was trimmed by 8 bases and J by 2 bases, leaving 12 bases between them. Libraries were prepared by immunoSEQ multiplex PCR; TCRdb keeps only in-frame clonotypes and omits some of them. The sample carries 100,000 to 150,000 clones, 80% to 90% recorded once. A note on this clone: Its target is not known.

This sequence was found in a human donor with chronic lymphocytic leukemia. Sequenced here: PBMCs, sampled after 24 months of ibrutinib treatment. V usage is TRBV28 and J usage is TRBJ1-1; D call uncertain. The CDR3 nucleotides read TGTGCCAGCTGGATCGGCATAAACACTGAAGCTTTCTTT. It translates to CASWIGINTEAFF.